Included here is one T cell receptor beta chain sequence, with context. Its antigen is not known. The data stem from a study of regulatory T cells in long-lasting Graves disease. About the study: Persistence in Graves' disease required over 5 years of antithyroid drugs plus positive TSH receptor antibodies. Study observations and caveats: Owing to a sample size that was small, accuracy may have been reduced.

Time point denoted: persistent/refractory GD, antithyroid drugs over 5 years with positive TRAb. Scientists built the TCR library using RNA that was extracted from PBMCs. The CDR3 consists of 14 residues. V shed 5 bases and J shed 0 bases, with 7 bases lying between them. The germline V gene encodes CDR1 SGHTA and CDR2 FQGNSA. CDR3-region Arm-PCR and iRepertoire HTBI primers produced the TCR beta libraries. From the multiplex PCR reads, TCRdb called clonotypes with MiXCR, one entry per CDR3 protein. The sample carries under 500,000 distinct CDR3 sequences, around 21% recorded once. V is TRBV7-2 and J is TRBJ2-2; no definite D call. The material sequenced was peripheral blood mononuclear cells (PBMCs), taken when the disease was refractory, from a patient treated with antithyroid drugs. The sequence came from a female donor with Graves disease. In DNA form, the CDR3 reads TGTGCCAGCAGCATCCAGGCGAACACCGGGGAGCTGTTTTTT. Translation: CASSIQANTGELFF.